These 24 T cell receptor beta chains were all obtained from the same sample, sequenced in a study of T cells in Graves' hyperthyroidism and ophthalmopathy. RNA transcripts gave rise to amplified TCR beta CDR3 regions. The primer set for the first-round RT-PCR of the TCR CDR3 was HTBI. TCRdb itself ran the multiplex PCR reads through MiXCR, one entry per CDR3 protein. There are fewer than 650,000 distinct CDR3 sequences in the sample; 11% to 15% occur only once, and 5.8% lies in the top ten. The specimen was blood. Receptors were obtained from a woman in her thirties with Graves' hyperthyroidism that later progressed to Graves' ophthalmopathy.

This clonotype was seen many times. The rearrangement links TRBV29-1 to TRBJ2-3; 15 nucleotides align to TRBD2. The CDR3 contains 15 residues. CDR1 is SQVTM and CDR2 is ANQGSEA in the germline V gene. V lost 4 bases to trimming and J lost 6 bases; unmatched junction nucleotides: 5. The CDR3 reads CSVGGTSGRMDTQYF. Here the CDR3 DNA reads TGCAGCGTTGGAGGGACTAGCGGGAGGATGGATACGCAGTATTTT.

This clonotype has a count of ten or more. The chain couples TRBV19 to TRBJ2-2, with a tentative D call TRBD2 (5 bases). The CDR3 contains 14 residues. The V gene's germline CDR1 is LNHDA and CDR2 SQIVND (reference sequence). V lost 7 bases and J 0 bases, leaving 9 bases between the germline ends. CDR3 sequence: CASNPGTNTGELFF. The CDR3 DNA sequence: TGTGCCAGTAATCCGGGAACGAACACCGGGGAGCTGTTTTTT.

Of note for this clonotype: Germline is not matched at one junction end, which may reflect a read error. J is TRBJ1-3 and V is TRBV13, with D uncertain. The CDR3 contains 11 residues. The germline V gene has CDR1 PRHDT and CDR2 FYEKMQ (reference sequence). The CDR3 reads CASSSGNTMYF. The CDR3 bases are TGCGCCAGCAGCAGTGGAAACACCATGTATTTT.

This clonotype was detected ten times or more. The chain joins TRBV7-6 to TRBJ2-1; perhaps TRBD1 as D (6 bases). The germline V gene has CDR1 SGHVS and CDR2 FNYEAQ. V was shortened by 4 bases and J by 4 bases, with 14 bases between the two germline ends. CDR3 length: 15 amino acids. Here the CDR3 DNA reads TGTGCCAGCAGCTGGACAGCCGAAGGTTACAATGAGCAGTTCTTC. This gives the protein CASSWTAEGYNEQFF.

This clonotype has ten or more counts. Here the CDR3 reads CSAGRGVEPLHF. The CDR3 DNA reads as TGCAGTGCTGGTAGAGGGGTAGAGCCCCTCCACTTT. The V gene is TRBV20-1, the J gene TRBJ1-6, with D possibly TRBD1 on 5 matching bases. Germline CDR1 reads DFQATT; CDR2 reads SNEGSKA (reference sequence). V lost 5 bases, J lost 13 bases, and 15 bases lay in between. This CDR3 region has 12 residues.

This clonotype came up a few times. The chain recombines TRBV20-1 with TRBJ2-7; D might be TRBD1 (6 bases). This CDR3 has 16 amino acids. Germline V CDR1 and CDR2: DFQATT, SNEGSKA (reference sequence). V was cut by 6 bases and J by 1 base, with 22 bases left in between. CDR3 in amino acids: CSASNYRDTSSYEQYF. The CDR3 DNA is TGCAGTGCCAGTAATTATCGGGACACATCTTCCTACGAGCAGTACTTC.

This clonotype was recorded a few times. V and J are TRBV6-1 and TRBJ2-5; possibly TRBD2 for D (5 bases). Germline V gene lookup returns CDR1 MNHNS and CDR2 SASEGT. The CDR3 consists of 15 residues. V was pared by 4 bases and J by 2 bases, with 14 bases between. The DNA for the CDR3 is TGTGCCAGCAGTGTCTGGACGGGGATTCAAGAGACCCAGTACTTC. Its translation is CASSVWTGIQETQYF.

This clonotype was seen more than once but under ten times. This chain joins TRBV24-1 and TRBJ2-5, with 10 bases that match TRBD2. From germline, CDR1 is KGHDR and CDR2 SFDVKD. The CDR3 covers 17 residues. J gave up 1 base and V 3 bases, and 7 bases lay outside the gene matches. The CDR3: CATSDRASGRSQETQYF. DNA for the CDR3: TGTGCCACCAGTGATAGGGCTAGCGGGAGAAGCCAAGAGACCCAGTACTTC.

In this sample, this clonotype turned up many times. The chain has TRBV6-5 and TRBJ2-5; 7 bases fit TRBD1. CDR1 is MNHEY, CDR2 SVGAGI, per germline. V shed 2 bases, J shed 4 bases, and the junction held 7 bases outside the gene matches. This CDR3 has 15 amino acids. CDR3 region: CASSYLAGGVETQYF. The CDR3 DNA is TGTGCCAGCAGTTACCTCGCAGGGGGTGTAGAGACCCAGTACTTC.

This clonotype was recorded at least ten times. The chain recombines TRBV20-1 with TRBJ2-1; 11 positions agree with TRBD1. Germline CDR1 is DFQATT and CDR2 is SNEGSKA (reference sequence). The CDR3 totals 18 residues. J was trimmed by 5 bases and V by 2 bases; bases with no gene match: 14. The CDR3 sequence: CSARLAGFGTGGNNEQFF. In nucleotides, the CDR3 is TGCAGTGCTAGATTGGCCGGATTTGGGACAGGGGGAAACAATGAGCAGTTCTTC.

This clonotype was seen ten or more times. The V gene is TRBV12-3 or TRBV12-4, the J gene TRBJ1-1; TRBD1 matches 8 bases. CDR3 length: 13 amino acids. The trim removed 5 bases at V and 5 bases at J, leaving 4 bases unmatched. CDR3: CASSPQGGTEAFF. The CDR3, as DNA: TGTGCCAGCAGTCCACAGGGGGGGACTGAAGCTTTCTTT.

This clonotype was seen only a few times. V and J are TRBV5-5 and TRBJ1-1; no clear D gene. V lost 4 bases and J lost 6, with 13 bases in between. Looked up from germline, CDR1 is SGHKS and CDR2 is YYEKEE (reference sequence). The CDR3 runs 13 residues. CDR3 DNA: TGTGCCAGCAGCCCCGGGCCTTCGGCTGAAGCTTTCTTT. Protein product: CASSPGPSAEAFF.

This clonotype was counted a few times. V and J are TRBV19 and TRBJ1-1; D is uncertain. The CDR3 runs 11 residues. Germline values: CDR1 LNHDA, CDR2 SQIVND (reference sequence). The ends were cut back, 2 bases at V and 6 bases at J, with 4 bases in the middle. DNA of the CDR3: TGTGCCAGTAGTATATGGGCTGAAGCTTTCTTT. This gives the protein CASSIWAEAFF. The entire variable domain, with the rest obtained from reference TRBV19 and TRBJ1-1, is as follows: DGGITQSPKYLFRKEGQNVTLSCEQNLNHDAMYWYRQDPGQGLRLIYYSQIVNDFQKGDIAEGYSVSREKKESFPLTVTSAQKNPTAFYLCASSIWAEAFFGQGTRLTVV.

The table lists this clonotype with many counts. The chain has TRBV2 and TRBJ1-2; the D gene is possibly TRBD1 (5 bases). CDR3 length: 13 amino acids. The germline V gene encodes CDR1 SNHLY and CDR2 FYNNEI. The V end lost 1 base, the J end lost 7 bases, and 10 bases lay between the germline ends. The CDR3 DNA reads TGTGCCAGCAGTGAAGGTGCCAGGGTTGGCTACACCTTC. This codes for CASSEGARVGYTF.

This clonotype came up many times. The chain has TRBV12-3 or TRBV12-4 and TRBJ1-2, with TRBD1 identical over 7 bases. The CDR3 sequence is 13 residues long. The V and J ends lost 5 bases and 7 bases, in that order; junction bases with no gene match: 7. CDR3 sequence reads: CASSRDRAGGYTF. The DNA of the CDR3 is TGTGCCAGCAGTCGAGACAGGGCAGGTGGCTACACCTTC.

This clonotype was seen at least ten times. V usage is TRBV18 and J usage is TRBJ2-1, with TRBD2 identical over 16 bases. The CDR3 is 16 amino acids. CDR1 and CDR2 from the germline V gene are KGHSH and LQKENI. J lost 7 bases, V lost 2 bases, and 2 bases had no gene match. The CDR3 is CASSPGTSGRANEQFF. The DNA of the CDR3 is TGTGCCAGCTCACCAGGGACTAGCGGGAGGGCAAATGAGCAGTTCTTC.

This clonotype was counted ten times or more. The rearrangement links TRBV27 to TRBJ1-2; no firm D call. This CDR3 spans 13 amino acids. Trimming left V 6 bases short and J 3 bases short, with 11 bases between. Germline loops: CDR1 MNHEY, CDR2 SMNVEV (reference sequence). The CDR3 nucleotides are TGTGCCAGCAGCTTGGCCGCCCACTATGGCTACACCTTC. Amino acid sequence: CASSLAAHYGYTF.

This clonotype was recorded at least ten times. This chain uses TRBV10-3 with TRBJ1-3; no definite D call. The V end was cut by 3 bases, the J end by 2 bases, with 8 bases between. The CDR3 has 14 residues. Germline-derived CDR1 and CDR2 are ENHRY and SYGVKD. This CDR3 is CAISEGGTGNTIYF. The CDR3 DNA reads as TGTGCCATCAGTGAAGGAGGGACTGGAAACACCATATATTTT.

There are many counts of this clonotype. The V and J genes are TRBV28 and TRBJ1-1; D unresolved. The CDR3 sequence is 14 residues long. V shed 2 bases and J shed 1 base, with 8 bases lying between them. CDR1 is MDHEN, CDR2 SYDVKM, per germline. CDR3 DNA sequence: TGTGCCAGCAGTTTACCCGCTTCGAACACTGAAGCTTTCTTT. It encodes CASSLPASNTEAFF.

This clonotype appeared many times. The rearrangement joins TRBV19 to TRBJ1-2; D remains unclear. The CDR3 sequence is 15 residues long. The V end was cut by 9 bases, the J end by 6 bases, with 23 bases between. CDR1 is LNHDA, CDR2 SQIVND, per germline (reference sequence). CDR3 amino acids: CASRESHLERDGYTF. The CDR3 nucleotides read TGTGCCAGCCGGGAATCCCACCTGGAGAGAGATGGCTACACCTTC.

As concerns this clonotype: This may stem from a read error, because a much larger clone lies one nucleotide away. The genes are TRBV11-1 and TRBJ2-1; 11 bases line up with TRBD2. V lost 0 bases, J lost 8 bases, and 6 bases stayed unmatched. Germline V gives CDR1 SGHAT, CDR2 FQDESV (reference sequence). The CDR3 is made up of 16 amino acids. In nucleotides, the CDR3 is TGTGCCAGCAGCTTAGCTTTGGGACTAGCGGAGTATGAGCAGTTCTTC. Translation: CASSLALGLAEYEQFF.

This clonotype came up many times. A junction boundary mismatches the germline segment, possibly from a read error. The J gene is TRBJ2-3, the V gene TRBV11-1; TRBD2 matches 12 bases. Germline loops: CDR1 SGHAT, CDR2 FQDESV (reference sequence). The CDR3 extends over 15 amino acids. CDR3 bases: TGTGCCAGCAGCCTAGCGGGAGGGCCCACAGATACGCAGTATTTT. This codes for CASSLAGGPTDTQYF.

The rearrangement links TRBV10-3 to TRBJ1-6, with a possible D match to TRBD1 (5 bases). Trimming shortened V by 8 bases and J by 7 bases, and 18 bases separated the two germline ends. This CDR3 region has 15 residues. The germline V gene has CDR1 ENHRY and CDR2 SYGVKD. The CDR3 DNA is TGTGCCATCTCCTCCGAGTGGGGCTGGAATTCACCCCTCCACTTT. This translates into CAISSEWGWNSPLHF.

The chain carries TRBV6-1 and TRBJ1-1, with TRBD1 as a possible D gene (5 bases). CDR1 is MNHNS and CDR2 is SASEGT in the germline V gene. The CDR3 runs to 13 residues. CDR3 sequence: CASQTTADTEAFF. DNA for the CDR3: TGTGCGAGCCAAACGACAGCAGACACTGAAGCTTTCTTT.